This entry lists 17 T cell receptor beta chains sequenced from one sample in a study of regulatory T cells in long-lasting Graves disease. Building of the TCR beta libraries involved iRepertoire HTBI primers and Arm-PCR of CDR3 regions. Via MiXCR, TCRdb re-called the multiplex PCR reads, giving one row per CDR3 protein. The sample includes about 210,000 distinct CDR3 sequences, roughly 20% of them seen just once. Time point meaning: newly diagnosed GD, antithyroid drugs for less than 3 months. The TCR library was made from RNA extracted from PBMCs. This sample also appeared in a second study, on T cells in Graves' hyperthyroidism and ophthalmopathy.

The material sequenced was peripheral blood mononuclear cells (PBMCs), taken at new diagnosis, from a patient treated with antithyroid drugs. The receptors come from a woman in her 30s with Graves disease.

This clonotype showed up many times. J is TRBJ2-4 and V is TRBV2, with 7 bases aligning to TRBD1. The germline V gene encodes CDR1 SNHLY and CDR2 FYNNEI. With 5 bases clipped from V and 3 bases from J, the junction kept 7 bases outside the gene matches. The CDR3 has 15 residues. In DNA, the CDR3 is TGTGCCAGCAGTCCGGACAGGCAGATCAAAAACATTCAGTACTTC. Amino acids: CASSPDRQIKNIQYF.

This clonotype was seen at least ten times. The rearrangement uses TRBV6-2 or TRBV6-3 and TRBJ1-1, with TRBD1 matching over 7 bases. The CDR3 is made up of 14 amino acids. The J segment lost 8 bases and the V segment lost 2 bases, leaving 8 bases of the junction unmatched. CDR1 is MNHEY, CDR2 SVGEGT, per germline. The CDR3 nucleotides read TGTGCCAGCAGTTACACCATGGGACAGATCGAAGCTTTCTTT. Residues: CASSYTMGQIEAFF.

This clonotype was seen at least ten times. The chain links TRBV10-3 to TRBJ2-3; D uncertain. The length of the CDR3 is 16 residues. Germline V gene lookup returns CDR1 ENHRY and CDR2 SYGVKD. V dropped 3 bases and J dropped 1 base, with 14 bases sitting between them. CDR3 protein: CAISEGPIGGTDTQYF. The CDR3 nucleotides read TGTGCCATCAGTGAAGGTCCTATTGGGGGCACAGATACGCAGTATTTT.

This clonotype was recorded at least ten times. Because it lacks the conserved phenylalanine or tryptophan at the end, this CDR3 is likely a read error. This chain uses TRBV18 with TRBJ1-1; no clear D gene. V was pared by 1 base and J by 7 bases, with 7 bases between. Germline V gene lookup returns CDR1 KGHSH and CDR2 LQKENI. This CDR3 is 12 amino acids long. CDR3 nucleotide sequence: TGTGCCAGCTCACCACTGCTCGGTGAAGCTTTCCTT. Translating gives CASSPLLGEAFL.

The chain is built from TRBV15 and TRBJ1-5; the match to TRBD1 covers 8 bases. This CDR3 has 14 amino acids. CDR1 and CDR2 (germline): LNHNV, YYDKDF (reference sequence). J was trimmed by 6 bases and V by 2 bases; bases with no gene match: 3. For the CDR3, the DNA is TGTGCCACCAGCAGACAGGGGGCCAGTCAGCCCCAGCATTTT. Amino acid sequence: CATSRQGASQPQHF. The variable domain in full, with the rest retrieved from reference TRBV15 and TRBJ1-5, is DAMVIQNPRYQVTQFGKPVTLSCSQTLNHNVMYWYQQKSSQAPKLLFHYYDKDFNNEADTPDNFQSRRPNTSFCFLDIRSPGLGDTAMYLCATSRQGASQPQHFGDGTRLSIL.

Ten or more counts support this clonotype. At one end, the junction sequence differs from germline, possibly due to a read error. The chain uses TRBV20-1 and TRBJ2-5, with 8 nucleotides matching TRBD1. Germline CDR1 DFQATT, CDR2 SNEGSKA (reference sequence). The CDR3 has 12 amino acids. CDR3 sequence (DNA): TGTCTCCAGGGGGCAGGTTGGGAGACCCAGTACTTC. Translation: CLQGAGWETQYF.

This clonotype has a count of ten or more. The chain uses TRBV6-5 and TRBJ1-5; D unclear. V lost 0 bases, J lost 6 bases, and 9 bases lay in between. The CDR3 sequence is 14 residues long. Germline-derived CDR1 and CDR2 are MNHEY and SVGAGI. The CDR3 coding sequence is TGTGCCAGCAGTTACTCGGGGTATAGTCAGCCCCAGCATTTT. It is translated as CASSYSGYSQPQHF.

In this sample, this clonotype turned up many times. The chain has TRBV20-1 and TRBJ1-1; no clear D gene. The V end was cut by 6 bases, the J end by 2 bases, with 13 bases between. The CDR3 runs to 13 residues. Per germline, CDR1 DFQATT and CDR2 SNEGSKA (reference sequence). CDR3 DNA: TGCAGTGCAATACGGACGGTCAACACTGAAGCTTTCTTT. Amino acids: CSAIRTVNTEAFF.

At least ten counts were recorded for this clonotype. The chain has TRBV5-1 and TRBJ1-2, with 7 bases identical to TRBD1. Germline V gene sequence: CDR1 SGHRS, CDR2 YFSETQ. The CDR3 is 14 amino acids. The V and J ends lost 7 bases and 3 bases, in that order; junction bases with no gene match: 9. CDR3 protein: CASRGGTADYGYTF. The CDR3 DNA sequence: TGCGCCAGCCGAGGGGGGACAGCGGACTATGGCTACACCTTC.

This clonotype was detected ten times or more. This chain joins TRBV20-1 and TRBJ1-1, with 9 bases aligning to TRBD1. Germline CDR1 reads DFQATT; CDR2 reads SNEGSKA (reference sequence). J lost 2 bases, V lost 3 bases, and 7 bases had no gene match. The CDR3 is 15 residues long. The CDR3 region is CSASGTGFGNTEAFF. In nucleotides, the CDR3 is TGCAGTGCTAGCGGGACAGGGTTCGGTAACACTGAAGCTTTCTTT.

This clonotype was observed a handful of times. This chain connects TRBV10-3 to TRBJ1-5, with no clear D. Trimming stripped 6 bases from V and 6 bases from J, with 18 bases between. The CDR3 totals 15 residues. Germline assignment: CDR1 ENHRY and CDR2 SYGVKD. CDR3 coding DNA: TGTGCCATCAGCCCCGACGGCAGCGCCGCTCAGCCCCAGCATTTT. Amino acid sequence: CAISPDGSAAQPQHF.

This clonotype was counted many times. The chain uses TRBV7-3 and TRBJ2-2, with D possibly being TRBD1 (5 bases). CDR1 SGHTA and CDR2 FQGTGA come from the germline V gene. V lost 9 bases and J lost 0, with 8 bases in between. CDR3 size: 13 residues. This CDR3 is CASRQTNTGELFF. The CDR3 DNA is TGTGCCAGTCGACAGACGAACACCGGGGAGCTGTTTTTT.

This clonotype came up many times. V usage is TRBV12-3 or TRBV12-4 and J usage is TRBJ1-6, with a possible D match to TRBD1 (5 bases). The length of the CDR3 is 14 residues. V was pared by 1 base and J by 7 bases, with 8 bases between. The CDR3 is CASSLVGANSPLHF. CDR3 nucleotides: TGTGCCAGCAGTTTAGTAGGGGCCAATTCACCCCTCCACTTT.

This clonotype turned up a few times. The chain uses TRBV25-1 and TRBJ2-2, with 7 nucleotides matching TRBD2. The CDR3 is 14 amino acids. The junction had 1 base not matched to a gene; V was cut back by 3 bases and J by 3 bases. Per the germline V gene, CDR1 is MGHDK and CDR2 is SYGVNS. The CDR3 loop is CASSDAGDTGELFF. CDR3 nucleotide sequence: TGTGCCAGCAGTGATGCGGGAGACACCGGGGAGCTGTTTTTT.

This clonotype was seen at least ten times. The rearrangement joins TRBV30 to TRBJ1-6; 10 nucleotides agree with TRBD1. Germline V gene data show CDR1 as GTSNPN and CDR2 as SVGIG (reference sequence). Unmatched junction bases numbered 6, after V lost 2 bases and J lost 14 bases. The CDR3 runs to 13 residues. The CDR3, as DNA: TGTGCCTGGAGTTCAGGACAGGGGGGCACCCTCCACTTT. It yields the protein CAWSSGQGGTLHF.

This chain uses TRBV28 with TRBJ2-5; D gene unclear. The CDR3 has 14 amino acids. CDR1 MDHEN and CDR2 SYDVKM come from the germline V gene. V dropped 6 bases and J dropped 2 bases, with 13 bases sitting between them. The CDR3 DNA sequence: TGTGCCAGCAGCCGAAACGGACCTCAAGAGACCCAGTACTTC. Its translation: CASSRNGPQETQYF.

This clonotype was counted between two and nine times. The gene calls are TRBV20-1 and TRBJ2-7, with D tentatively TRBD2 (6 bases). The CDR3 is 11 residues long. Germline V gene sequence: CDR1 DFQATT, CDR2 SNEGSKA (reference sequence). The V gene lost 5 bases and the J gene lost 3 bases, with 8 bases spanning the gap. As DNA, the CDR3 is TGCAGTGCTCCGGAGGGCTACGAGCAGTACTTC. Amino acids: CSAPEGYEQYF.